This record concerns one T cell receptor (beta chain) sequence. Its antigen is undetermined. The source of the sample is a study of cytomegalovirus exposure and HLA in healthy donors. Regarding the study as a whole: In vitro confirmation showed a few CMV-associated chains to be CMV antigen specific. The study found most TCR sequences rare, yet found some public TCRs in many donors. It was reportedly the case that the classifier diagnosed cytomegalovirus status with high specificity and sensitivity. TCR clusters originating in the first cohort tended to co-occur in the 120 validation repertoires, according to a later analysis.

CDR3 length: 13 amino acids. Germline CDR1 and CDR2: SNHLY and FYNNEI. Trimming took 6 bases from V and 4 from J; bases not matched to a gene: 4. Data came from immunoSEQ multiplex PCR; TCRdb stores just in-frame clones and leaves some out. Seen here are some 250,000 clones, almost 90% observed once, and the top ten hold roughly 0.38%. This TCR derives from a woman between 18 and 30 years old in good health and CMV-seronegative. The chain couples TRBV2 to TRBJ1-2; TRBD1 matches at 8 bases. The sequenced material came from PBMCs. Here the CDR3 DNA reads TGTGCCAGCAGGACAGGGGCGGGCTATGGCTACACCTTC. This codes for CASRTGAGYGYTF.